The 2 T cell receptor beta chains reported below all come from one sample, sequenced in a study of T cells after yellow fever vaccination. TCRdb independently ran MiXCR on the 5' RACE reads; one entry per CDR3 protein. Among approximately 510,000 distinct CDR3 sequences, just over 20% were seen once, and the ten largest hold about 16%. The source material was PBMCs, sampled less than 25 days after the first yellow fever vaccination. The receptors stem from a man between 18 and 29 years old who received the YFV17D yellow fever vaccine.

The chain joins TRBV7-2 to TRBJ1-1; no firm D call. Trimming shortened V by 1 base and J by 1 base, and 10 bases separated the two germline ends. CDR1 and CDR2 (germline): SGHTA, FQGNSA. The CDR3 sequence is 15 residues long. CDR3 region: CASSLGPAWNTEAFF. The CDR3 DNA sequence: TGTGCCAGCAGCTTAGGACCCGCCTGGAACACTGAAGCTTTCTTT.

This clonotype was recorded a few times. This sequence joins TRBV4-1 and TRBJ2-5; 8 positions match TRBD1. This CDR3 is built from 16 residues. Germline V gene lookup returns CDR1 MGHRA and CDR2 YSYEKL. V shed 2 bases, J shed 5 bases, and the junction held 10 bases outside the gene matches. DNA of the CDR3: TGCGCCAGCAGCCAATACAGGGGGGCGGGTGCCGAGACCCAGTACTTC. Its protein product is CASSQYRGAGAETQYF.